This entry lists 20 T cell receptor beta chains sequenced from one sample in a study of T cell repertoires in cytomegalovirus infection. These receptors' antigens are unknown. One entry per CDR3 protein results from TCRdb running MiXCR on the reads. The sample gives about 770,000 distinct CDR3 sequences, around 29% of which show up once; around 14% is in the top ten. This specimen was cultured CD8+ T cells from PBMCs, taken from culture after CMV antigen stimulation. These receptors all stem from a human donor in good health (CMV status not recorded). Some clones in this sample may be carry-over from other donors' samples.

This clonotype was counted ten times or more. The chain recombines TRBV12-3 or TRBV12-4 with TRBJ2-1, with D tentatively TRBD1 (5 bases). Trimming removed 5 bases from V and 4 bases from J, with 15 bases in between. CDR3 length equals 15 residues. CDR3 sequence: CASSQQAAPYNEQFF. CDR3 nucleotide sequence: TGTGCCAGCAGTCAACAGGCCGCGCCTTACAATGAGCAGTTCTTC.

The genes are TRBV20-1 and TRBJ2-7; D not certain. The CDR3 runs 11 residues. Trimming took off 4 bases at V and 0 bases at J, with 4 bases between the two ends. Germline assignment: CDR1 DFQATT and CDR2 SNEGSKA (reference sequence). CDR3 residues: CSAILSYEQYV. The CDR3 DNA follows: TGCAGTGCTATTCTCTCCTACGAGCAGTACGTC.

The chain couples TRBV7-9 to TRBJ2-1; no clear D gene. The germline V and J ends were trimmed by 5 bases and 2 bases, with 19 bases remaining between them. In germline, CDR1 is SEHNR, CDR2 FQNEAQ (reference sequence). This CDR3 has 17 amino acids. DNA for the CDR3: TGTGCCAGCAGCCCCCCCCTCTCCCGCGCCCCCTACAATGAGCAGTTCTTC. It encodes CASSPPLSRAPYNEQFF.

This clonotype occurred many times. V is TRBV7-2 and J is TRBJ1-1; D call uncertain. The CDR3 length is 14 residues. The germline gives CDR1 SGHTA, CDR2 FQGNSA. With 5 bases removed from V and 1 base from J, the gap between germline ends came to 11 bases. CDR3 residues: CASSVNLGNTEAFF. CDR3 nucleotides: TGTGCCAGCAGCGTAAATCTGGGGAACACTGAAGCTTTCTTT.

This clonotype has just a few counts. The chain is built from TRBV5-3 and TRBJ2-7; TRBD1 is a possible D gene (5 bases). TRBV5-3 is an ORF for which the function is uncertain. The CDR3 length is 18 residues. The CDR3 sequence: CASSLFGRADRGHYEQYV. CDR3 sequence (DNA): TGTGCCAGCAGCTTATTCGGCAGGGCCGATAGGGGTCACTACGAGCAGTACGTC.

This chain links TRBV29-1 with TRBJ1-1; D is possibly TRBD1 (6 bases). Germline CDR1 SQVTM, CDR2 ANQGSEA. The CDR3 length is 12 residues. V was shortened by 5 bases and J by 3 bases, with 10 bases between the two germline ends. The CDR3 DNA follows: TGCAGCGTTTGGACAGAGTACACTGAAGCTTTCTTT. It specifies CSVWTEYTEAFF.

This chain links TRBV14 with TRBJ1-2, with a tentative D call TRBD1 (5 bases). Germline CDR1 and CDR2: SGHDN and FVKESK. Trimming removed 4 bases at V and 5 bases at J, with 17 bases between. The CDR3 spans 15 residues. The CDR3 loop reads CASSPPLQPGYGYTF. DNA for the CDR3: TGTGCCAGCAGCCCACCCTTACAACCAGGGTATGGCTACACCTTC.

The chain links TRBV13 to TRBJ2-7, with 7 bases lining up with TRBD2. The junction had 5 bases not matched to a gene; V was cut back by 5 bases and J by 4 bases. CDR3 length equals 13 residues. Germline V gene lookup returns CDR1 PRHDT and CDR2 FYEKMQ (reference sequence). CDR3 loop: CASSHNGGYEQYF. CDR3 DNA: TGTGCCAGCAGCCACAACGGGGGGTACGAGCAGTACTTC.

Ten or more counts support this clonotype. CDR3 amino acids: CASSLLAGLTDTQYF. The CDR3 region has the DNA TGTGCCAGCAGTTTACTAGCGGGGTTGACAGATACGCAGTATTTT. The chain combines TRBV27 with TRBJ2-3; 9 bases map to TRBD2. The CDR3 contains 15 residues. Trimming removed 2 bases from V and 3 bases from J; junction bases left unmatched: 3. The germline V gene has CDR1 MNHEY and CDR2 SMNVEV (reference sequence).

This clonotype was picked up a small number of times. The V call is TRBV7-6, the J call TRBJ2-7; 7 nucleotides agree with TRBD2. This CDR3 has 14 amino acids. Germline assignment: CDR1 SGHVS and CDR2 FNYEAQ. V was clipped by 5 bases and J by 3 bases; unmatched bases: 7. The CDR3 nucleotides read TGTGCCAGCAGCGCGGCGGGGGAAGGCTACGAGCAGTACTTC. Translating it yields CASSAAGEGYEQYF.

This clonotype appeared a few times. The DNA for the CDR3 is TGCGCCAGCAGCCAGGGGGGTAGCGGGTTCTACAATGAGCAGTTCTTC. As protein: CASSQGGSGFYNEQFF. The chain couples TRBV4-1 to TRBJ2-1; TRBD2 aligns across 7 bases. Germline trimming cut 3 bases from V and 3 bases from J; bases unmatched to any gene: 8. CDR1 and CDR2 from the germline V gene are MGHRA and YSYEKL. The CDR3 extends over 16 amino acids.

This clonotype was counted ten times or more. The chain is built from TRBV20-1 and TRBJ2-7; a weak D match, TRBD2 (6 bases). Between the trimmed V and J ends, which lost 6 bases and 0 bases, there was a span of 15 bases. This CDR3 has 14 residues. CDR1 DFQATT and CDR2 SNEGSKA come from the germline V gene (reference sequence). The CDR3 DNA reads TGCAGTGCCAGCCGGGACTCCGTCTCCTACGAGCAGTACTTC. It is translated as CSASRDSVSYEQYF.

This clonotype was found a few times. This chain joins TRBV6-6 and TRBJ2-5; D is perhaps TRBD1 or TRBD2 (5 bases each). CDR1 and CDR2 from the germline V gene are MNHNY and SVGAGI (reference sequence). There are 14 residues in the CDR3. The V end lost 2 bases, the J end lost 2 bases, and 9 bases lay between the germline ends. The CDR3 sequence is CASSYLGEQETQYF. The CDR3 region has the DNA TGTGCCAGCAGTTACCTGGGGGAACAAGAGACCCAGTACTTC.

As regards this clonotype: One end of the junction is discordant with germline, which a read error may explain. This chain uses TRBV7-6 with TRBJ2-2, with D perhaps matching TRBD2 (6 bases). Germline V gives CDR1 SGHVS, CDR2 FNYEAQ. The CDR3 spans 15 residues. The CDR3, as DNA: TGTGCCAGCAGCCTAGCGCCTGGTCCGTCCGGGGAGCTGTTTTTT. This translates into CASSLAPGPSGELFF.

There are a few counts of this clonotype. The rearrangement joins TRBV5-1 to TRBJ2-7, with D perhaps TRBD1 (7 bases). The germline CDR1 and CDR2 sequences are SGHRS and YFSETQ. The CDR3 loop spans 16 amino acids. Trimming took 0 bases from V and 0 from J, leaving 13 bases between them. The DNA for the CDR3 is TGCGCCAGCAGCTTGGCCAGGGGGGCGTCCTCCTACGAGCAGTACGTC. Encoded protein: CASSLARGASSYEQYV.

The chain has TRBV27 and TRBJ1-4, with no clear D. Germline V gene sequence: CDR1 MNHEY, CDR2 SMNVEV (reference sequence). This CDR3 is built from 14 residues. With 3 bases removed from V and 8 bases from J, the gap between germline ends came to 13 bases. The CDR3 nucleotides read TGTGCCAGCAGTTTTATGCGATTAGGCGAAAAACTGTTTTTT. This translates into CASSFMRLGEKLFF. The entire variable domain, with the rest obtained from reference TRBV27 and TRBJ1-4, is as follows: EAQVTQNPRYLITVTGKKLTVTCSQNMNHEYMSWYRQDPGLGLRQIYYSMNVEVTDKGDVPEGYKVSRKEKRNFPLILESPSPNQTSLYFCASSFMRLGEKLFFGSGTQLSVL.

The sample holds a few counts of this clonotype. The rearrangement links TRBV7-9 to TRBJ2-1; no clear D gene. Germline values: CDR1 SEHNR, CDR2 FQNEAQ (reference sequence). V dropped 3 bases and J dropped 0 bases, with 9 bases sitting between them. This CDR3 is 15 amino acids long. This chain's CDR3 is CASSFEVYSYNEQFF. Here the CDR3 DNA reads TGTGCCAGCAGCTTTGAAGTCTACTCCTACAATGAGCAGTTCTTC.

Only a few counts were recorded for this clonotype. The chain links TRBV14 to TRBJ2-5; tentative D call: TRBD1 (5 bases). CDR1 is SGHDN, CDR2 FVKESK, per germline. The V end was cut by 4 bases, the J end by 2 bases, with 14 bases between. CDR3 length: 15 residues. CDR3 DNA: TGTGCCAGCAGCCCAGATTCAGGGAAACAAGAGACCCAGTACTTC. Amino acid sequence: CASSPDSGKQETQYF.

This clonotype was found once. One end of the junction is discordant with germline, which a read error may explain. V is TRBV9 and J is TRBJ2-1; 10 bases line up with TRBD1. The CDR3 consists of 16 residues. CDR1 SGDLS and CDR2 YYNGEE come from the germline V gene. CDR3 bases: TGTGTCAGCAGCGTTGGGGGGGGGACAGGGGCCAATGAGCAGTTCTTC. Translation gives CVSSVGGGTGANEQFF.

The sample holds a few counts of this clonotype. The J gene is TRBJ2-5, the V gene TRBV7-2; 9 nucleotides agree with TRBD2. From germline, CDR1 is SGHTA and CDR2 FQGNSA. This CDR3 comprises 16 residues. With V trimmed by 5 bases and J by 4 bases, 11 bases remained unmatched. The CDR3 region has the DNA TGTGCCAGCAGCCGAAGCCTAGCGGGGAGGGGAGAGACCCAGTACTTC. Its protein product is CASSRSLAGRGETQYF.